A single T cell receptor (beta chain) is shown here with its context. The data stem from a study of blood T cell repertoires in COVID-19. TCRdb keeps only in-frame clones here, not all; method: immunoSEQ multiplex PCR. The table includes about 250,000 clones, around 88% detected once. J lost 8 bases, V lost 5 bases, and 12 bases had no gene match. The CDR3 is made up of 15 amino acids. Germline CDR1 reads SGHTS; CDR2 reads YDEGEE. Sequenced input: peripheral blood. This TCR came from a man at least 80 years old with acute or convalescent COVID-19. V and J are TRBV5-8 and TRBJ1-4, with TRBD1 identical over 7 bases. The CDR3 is CASRLPGQVDEKLFF. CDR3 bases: TGTGCCAGCAGACTCCCTGGACAGGTGGACGAAAAACTGTTTTTT.